The 10 T cell receptor beta chains presented below share a single source sample, sequenced in a study of control samples from healthy donors and cancer patients. The method was immunoSEQ multiplex PCR; TCRdb's version includes in-frame clones alone and lacks a portion of them. The table has over 40,000 clones, about nine tenths seen once; the top ten hold under 45%. The sample consisted of PBMCs. These receptors were taken from a man aged 45 to 65 with head and neck cancer.

This clone has just one count. The chain is built from TRBV5-6 and TRBJ2-1; 7 bases line up with TRBD2. This CDR3 is built from 13 residues. Germline V CDR1 and CDR2: SGHDT, YYEEEE. The V segment lost 7 bases and the J segment 6 bases; nucleotides outside the gene matches: 7. The CDR3 nucleotides are TGTGCCAGCGCGGCGGGAGAGGGCAATGAGCAGTTCTTC. As protein: CASAAGEGNEQFF. The full variable domain, rest sourced from reference TRBV5-6 and TRBJ2-1, is DAGVTQSPTHLIKTRGQQVTLRCSPKSGHDTVSWYQQALGQGPQFIFQYYEEEERQRGNFPDRFSGHQFPNYSSELNVNALLLGDSALYLCASAAGEGNEQFFGPGTRLTVL.

The gene calls are TRBV21-1 and TRBJ2-7; TRBD1 is the table's D call and was not checked against the DNA. TRBV21-1 has pseudogene status. The CDR3 extends over 15 amino acids. Written as DNA, the CDR3 is TGTGCCAGCAGCAAACACTACAGGGACCCTACCGAGCAGTACTTC. Amino acid sequence: CASSKHYRDPTEQYF.

This clone has a handful of counts. The CDR3 spells CASSIGGLAGTLAKNIQYF. The DNA of the CDR3 is TGTGCCAGTAGTATTGGGGGACTAGCGGGCACCCTAGCCAAAAACATTCAGTACTTC. The genes are TRBV19 and TRBJ2-4; the match to TRBD2 covers 12 bases. V lost 3 bases to trimming and J lost 0 bases; unmatched junction nucleotides: 9. CDR1 is LNHDA and CDR2 is SQIVND in the germline V gene (reference sequence). There are 19 residues in the CDR3.

This chain uses TRBV29-1 with TRBJ1-3; D not resolved. The V and J ends lost 7 bases and 0 bases respectively, with 4 bases between them. This CDR3 region has 11 residues. Per germline, CDR1 SQVTM and CDR2 ANQGSEA. The CDR3 spells CSGASGNTIYF. CDR3 nucleotides: TGCAGCGGGGCCTCTGGAAACACCATATATTTT.

The chain carries TRBV5-4 and TRBJ1-1; D is undetermined. V was shortened by 0 bases and J by 4 bases, with 13 bases between the two germline ends. The V gene's germline CDR1 is SGHNT and CDR2 YYREEE (reference sequence). This CDR3 has 15 amino acids. Here the CDR3 reads CASSLGSKGGTEAFF. The CDR3 DNA reads TGTGCCAGCAGCTTGGGAAGTAAGGGCGGCACTGAAGCTTTCTTT.

The chain's CDR3 is CASSGDRVSNQPQHF. The CDR3 nucleotides are TGTGCCAGCAGTGGGGACAGGGTGAGCAATCAGCCCCAGCATTTT. V usage is TRBV25-1 and J usage is TRBJ1-5, with 9 nucleotides matching TRBD1. V lost 4 bases and J lost 1; bases outside the gene matches: 2. Germline-derived CDR1 and CDR2 are MGHDK and SYGVNS. The CDR3 runs to 15 residues.

The chain is built from TRBV5-1 and TRBJ1-1; no definite D call. CDR3 size: 15 residues. The germline V gene has CDR1 SGHRS and CDR2 YFSETQ. V lost 0 bases, J lost 0 bases, and 9 bases lay in between. The DNA of the CDR3 is TGCGCCAGCAGCTTGGAGGGCAGCATGAACACTGAAGCTTTCTTT. Translating gives CASSLEGSMNTEAFF.

The chain has TRBV30 and TRBJ2-3, with D hard to call. This CDR3 region has 15 residues. V was clipped by 3 bases and J by 5 bases, with 18 bases between them. CDR1 is GTSNPN, CDR2 SVGIG, per germline (reference sequence). CDR3 DNA sequence: TGTGCCTGGAGCGCAGGCGCGCTACACCAAGATACGCAGTATTTT. This encodes CAWSAGALHQDTQYF.

J is TRBJ1-2 and V is TRBV27; D is unresolved. This CDR3 spans 18 amino acids. CDR1 is MNHEY and CDR2 is SMNVEV in the germline V gene (reference sequence). Trimming left V 6 bases short and J 1 base short, with 24 bases between. The CDR3 DNA follows: TGTGCCAGCAGACCTCTTGGATGGGGTGAGCCGCTTAACTATGGCTACACCTTC. This sequence encodes CASRPLGWGEPLNYGYTF.

The rearrangement joins TRBV5-1 to TRBJ1-3, with 8 bases aligning to TRBD1. J lost 0 bases, V lost 5 bases, and 4 bases had no gene match. The CDR3 length is 15 residues. Germline values: CDR1 SGHRS, CDR2 YFSETQ. This chain's CDR3 is CASSSGQGSGNTIYF. The DNA for the CDR3 is TGCGCCAGCAGTTCCGGACAGGGCTCTGGAAACACCATATATTTT.